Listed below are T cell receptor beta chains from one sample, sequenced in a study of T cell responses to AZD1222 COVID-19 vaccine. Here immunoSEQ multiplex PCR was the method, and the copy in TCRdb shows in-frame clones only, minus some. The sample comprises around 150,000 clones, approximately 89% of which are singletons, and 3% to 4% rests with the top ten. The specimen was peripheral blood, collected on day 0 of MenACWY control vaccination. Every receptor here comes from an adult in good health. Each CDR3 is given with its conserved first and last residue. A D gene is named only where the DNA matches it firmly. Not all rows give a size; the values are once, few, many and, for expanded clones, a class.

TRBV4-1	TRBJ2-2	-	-	CASSQGGGWGTGELFF	TGCGCCAGCAGCCAAGGGGGAGGTTGGGGCACCGGGGAGCTGTTTTTT
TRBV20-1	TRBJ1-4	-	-	CSASWGGPITNEKLFF	TGCAGTGCTAGTTGGGGGGGCCCCATAACTAATGAAAAACTGTTTTTT
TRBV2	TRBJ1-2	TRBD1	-	CASRKRTGASFDGYTF	TGTGCCAGCAGGAAACGGACAGGGGCCTCTTTTGATGGCTACACCTTC
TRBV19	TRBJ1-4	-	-	CASSSGSNEKLFF	TGTGCCAGTAGTTCAGGTTCTAATGAAAAACTGTTTTTT
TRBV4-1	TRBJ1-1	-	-	CASSQENRGTEAFF	TGCGCCAGCAGCCAAGAAAACAGAGGGACTGAAGCTTTCTTT
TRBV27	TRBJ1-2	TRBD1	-	CASSLAGGAAGYTF	TGTGCCAGCAGTTTAGCAGGGGGCGCGGCTGGCTACACCTTC
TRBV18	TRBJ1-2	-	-	CASSPGAGRGYTF	TGTGCCAGCTCACCGGGCGCAGGGCGTGGCTACACCTTC
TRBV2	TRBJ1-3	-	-	CASRPDRNGNTIYF	TGTGCCAGCAGGCCGGACAGAAATGGAAACACCATATATTTT
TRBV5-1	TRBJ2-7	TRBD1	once	CASSFNRGPYEQYF	TGCGCCAGCAGCTTTAACAGGGGACCATACGAGCAGTACTTC
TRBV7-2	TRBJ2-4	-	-	CASSLGGQFKNIQYF	TGTGCCAGCAGCTTAGGAGGACAGTTCAAAAACATTCAGTACTTC
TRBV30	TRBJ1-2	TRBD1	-	CAWSRGGSGYGYTF	TGTGCCTGGAGTAGAGGGGGCTCGGGCTATGGCTACACCTTC
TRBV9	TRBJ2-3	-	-	CASSANTDTQYF	TGTGCCAGCAGCGCCAACACAGATACGCAGTATTTT
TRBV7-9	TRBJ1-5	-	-	CASSRDGNQPQHF	TGTGCCAGCAGCAGGGATGGCAATCAGCCCCAGCATTTT
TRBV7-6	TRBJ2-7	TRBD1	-	CASSLEGSDRGYYEQYF	TGTGCCAGCAGCTTGGAAGGTTCGGACAGGGGCTACTACGAGCAGTACTTC
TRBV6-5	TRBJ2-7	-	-	CASSYNEQGGHEQYF	TGTGCCAGCAGTTACAACGAGCAGGGGGGACACGAGCAGTACTTC
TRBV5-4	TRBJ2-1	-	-	CASSFPGVGGGEQFF	TGTGCCAGCAGCTTCCCCGGGGTAGGAGGAGGTGAGCAGTTCTTC
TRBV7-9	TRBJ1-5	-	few	CASSVSGRQGNQPQHF	TGTGCCAGCAGCGTCAGTGGAAGACAGGGCAATCAGCCCCAGCATTTT
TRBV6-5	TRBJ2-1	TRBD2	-	CASKRGGSYNEQFF	TGTGCCAGCAAACGGGGGGGGAGTTACAATGAGCAGTTCTTC
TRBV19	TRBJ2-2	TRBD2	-	CASSGGLAGGTGELFF	TGTGCCAGTAGTGGGGGACTAGCGGGAGGGACCGGGGAGCTGTTTTTT
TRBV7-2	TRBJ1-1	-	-	CASSLDDNRVNTEAFF	TGTGCCAGCAGCTTGGACGATAACAGAGTGAACACTGAAGCTTTCTTT
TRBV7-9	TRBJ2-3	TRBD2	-	CASSLARLPGRTDTQYF	TGTGCCAGCAGCTTAGCGCGGCTCCCCGGGAGGACAGATACGCAGTATTTT
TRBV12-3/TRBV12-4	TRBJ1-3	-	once	CASSHSAGNTIYF	TGTGCCAGCAGTCATTCAGCTGGAAACACCATATATTTT
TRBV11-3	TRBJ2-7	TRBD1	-	CASSLDRSSYEQYF	TGTGCCAGCAGCTTGGACAGGAGCTCCTACGAGCAGTACTTC
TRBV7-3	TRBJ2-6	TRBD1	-	CASSRQGGSGANVLTF	TGTGCCAGCAGCCGACAGGGTGGGTCTGGGGCCAACGTCCTGACTTTC
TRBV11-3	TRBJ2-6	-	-	CASSLEGYGGANVLTF	TGTGCCAGCAGCTTAGAGGGATATGGCGGGGCCAACGTCCTGACTTTC
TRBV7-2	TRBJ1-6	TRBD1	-	CASSGDRVRSPLHF	TGTGCCAGCAGCGGGGACAGGGTGAGATCACCCCTCCACTTT
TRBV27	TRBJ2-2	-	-	CASSIISGVSTGELFF	TGTGCCAGCAGTATAATCTCGGGGGTTAGCACCGGGGAGCTGTTTTTT
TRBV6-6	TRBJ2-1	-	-	CASRPPLLSSYNEQFF	TGTGCCAGCAGGCCACCGCTACTGAGCTCCTACAATGAGCAGTTCTTC
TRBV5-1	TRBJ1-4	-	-	CASSSTPNEKLFF	TGCGCCAGCAGCTCTACGCCTAATGAAAAACTGTTTTTT
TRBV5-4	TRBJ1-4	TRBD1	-	CASSRSGGATNEKLFF	TGTGCCAGCAGCCGTTCAGGGGGTGCAACTAATGAAAAACTGTTTTTT
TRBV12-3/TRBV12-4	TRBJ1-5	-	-	CASSFRLDQPQHF	TGTGCCAGCAGTTTCCGTTTGGATCAGCCCCAGCATTTT
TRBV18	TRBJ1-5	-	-	CASSPNRANQPQHF	TGTGCCAGCTCACCAAACAGGGCAAATCAGCCCCAGCATTTT
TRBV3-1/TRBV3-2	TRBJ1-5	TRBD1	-	CASRATGDNQPQHF	TGTGCCAGCAGAGCGACAGGGGACAATCAGCCCCAGCATTTT
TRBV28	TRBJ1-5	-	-	CASSTGNYNQPQHF	TGTGCCAGCAGTACAGGGAATTACAATCAGCCCCAGCATTTT
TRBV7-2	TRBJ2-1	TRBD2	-	CASSLPLAGPWEQFF	TGTGCCAGCAGCCTTCCCCTAGCGGGGCCGTGGGAGCAGTTCTTC
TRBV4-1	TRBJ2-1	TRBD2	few	CASSQEGGRADEQFF	TGCGCCAGCAGCCAAGAGGGCGGGAGGGCAGATGAGCAGTTCTTC
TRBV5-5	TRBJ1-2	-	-	CASSLNRTRGGYTF	TGTGCCAGCAGCTTGAACCGGACAAGGGGTGGCTACACCTTC
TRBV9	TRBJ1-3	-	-	CASSVANGGNTIYF	TGTGCCAGCAGCGTAGCTAACGGGGGGAACACCATATATTTT
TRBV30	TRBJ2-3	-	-	CAWSSGTPGVQYF	TGTGCCTGGAGTAGCGGGACCCCAGGGGTGCAGTATTTT
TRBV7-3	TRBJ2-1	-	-	CASSSNNEQFF	TGTGCCAGCAGCTCGAACAATGAGCAGTTCTTC
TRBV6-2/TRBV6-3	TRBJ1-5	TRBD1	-	CASSASDRGRSNQPQHF	TGTGCCAGCAGTGCGAGCGACAGGGGACGGAGCAATCAGCCCCAGCATTTT